One and the same sample provided the 12 T cell receptor beta chains below, sequenced in a study of blood T cells in healthy people across ages. The use of a sample-barcoded 5' primer and a J-beta primer mix characterized a second PCR of about 7 to 12 cycles. Using its own MiXCR run on the 5' RACE reads, TCRdb lists one record per CDR3 protein. The sample shows hundreds of thousands of distinct CDR3 sequences, around 48% of them seen only once. Specimen: blood. Receptors were obtained from a woman in her sixties or seventies in good health.

This clonotype was seen many times. V gene TRBV27 combines with J gene TRBJ1-2; 10 nucleotides match TRBD1. J lost 4 bases, V lost 5 bases, and 7 bases had no gene match. CDR1 is MNHEY, CDR2 SMNVEV, per germline (reference sequence). This CDR3 comprises 15 residues. The CDR3: CASSTWTGGGYGYTF. The DNA for the CDR3 is TGTGCCAGCAGTACCTGGACAGGGGGGGGCTATGGCTACACCTTC.

This clonotype showed up just a few times. This sequence joins TRBV7-3 and TRBJ2-7, with D perhaps assigned TRBD1 or TRBD2 (5 bases each). The CDR3 has 15 residues. Germline lookup yields CDR1 SGHTA and CDR2 FQGTGA. Trimming removed 5 bases at V and 2 bases at J, with 16 bases between. The DNA for the CDR3 is TGTGCCAGCAGCCCTTCCGGGGCGAACGCCTACGAGCAGTACTTC. Protein sequence: CASSPSGANAYEQYF.

This clonotype appeared once. The chain joins TRBV5-5 to TRBJ1-1; 9 bases fit TRBD1. The CDR3 contains 15 residues. The V gene's germline CDR1 is SGHKS and CDR2 YYEKEE (reference sequence). V was pared by 4 bases and J by 1 base, with 5 bases of the junction left unmatched. The CDR3 region is CASSRTGGENTEAFF. For the CDR3, the DNA is TGTGCCAGCAGCCGTACAGGGGGCGAGAACACTGAAGCTTTCTTT. Full variable domain (missing parts from reference TRBV5-5 and TRBJ1-1): DAGVTQSPTHLIKTRGQQVTLRCSPISGHKSVSWYQQVLGQGPQFIFQYYEKEERGRGNFPDRFSARQFPNYSSELNVNALLLGDSALYLCASSRTGGENTEAFFGQGTRLTVV.

This clonotype has at least ten counts. J is TRBJ2-7 and V is TRBV20-1; D gene uncertain. CDR3 length equals 14 residues. The V end was cut by 5 bases, the J end by 0 bases, with 14 bases between. Germline CDR1 is DFQATT and CDR2 is SNEGSKA (reference sequence). The CDR3 here is CSAQGPFSSYEQYF. The CDR3, as DNA: TGCAGTGCTCAAGGACCCTTCAGCTCCTACGAGCAGTACTTC.

This chain joins TRBV5-4 and TRBJ2-1, with 11 bases identical to TRBD2. The CDR3 totals 14 residues. CDR1 is SGHNT, CDR2 YYREEE, per germline (reference sequence). The ends lost 1 base at V and 9 bases at J; junction bases unmatched: 3. In DNA, the CDR3 is TGTGCCAGCAGCTTGACTAGCGGGAGATCTGAGCAGTTCTTC. Protein product: CASSLTSGRSEQFF.

The genes are TRBV20-1 and TRBJ1-2; D is undetermined. V was pared by 3 bases and J by 1 base, with 15 bases between. The CDR3 contains 15 residues. Germline values: CDR1 DFQATT, CDR2 SNEGSKA (reference sequence). Written as DNA, the CDR3 is TGCAGTGCTAGGGGAAGGGCCGACAATAACTATGGCTACACCTTC. This translates into CSARGRADNNYGYTF.

Ten or more counts support this clonotype. This chain links TRBV3-1 with TRBJ2-4; TRBD2 aligns across 13 bases. Per the germline V gene, CDR1 is LGHDT and CDR2 is YNNKEL (reference sequence). The CDR3 contains 17 residues. Trimming at V came to 5 bases and at J to 3 bases, leaving 7 bases not matched to a gene. The CDR3 nucleotides are TGTGCCAGCAGCTCCCGGACTAGCGGGAGTTTCAAAAACATTCAGTACTTC. It specifies CASSSRTSGSFKNIQYF.

As concerns this clonotype: With a much larger clone just one base away, this may be a read error. V is TRBV4-2 and J is TRBJ2-7, with D unclear. Germline V gene sequence: CDR1 LGHNA, CDR2 YNFKEQ. This CDR3 comprises 15 residues. The CDR3 reads CANSQDRAPGYEQYF. CDR3 sequence (DNA): TGTGCCAACAGCCAAGATCGGGCGCCGGGCTACGAGCAGTACTTC.

About this clonotype: A read error may produce the germline difference seen at one junction end. This chain links TRBV6-5 with TRBJ1-6; D call uncertain. The germline gives CDR1 MNHEY, CDR2 SVGAGI. The CDR3 has 15 amino acids. This CDR3 is CASSYLAANNSPHHF. For the CDR3, the DNA is TGTGCCAGCAGTTACCTGGCAGCCAATAATTCACCCCACCACTTT.

This clonotype has only a few counts. Here the CDR3 reads CASKGQDFYEQYF. In DNA form, the CDR3 reads TGCGCCAGCAAGGGACAGGACTTCTACGAGCAGTACTTC. The chain uses TRBV5-1 and TRBJ2-7, with TRBD1 matching 8 bases. This CDR3 is 13 amino acids long. The trim removed 6 bases at V and 3 bases at J, leaving 5 bases unmatched. Germline V gene lookup returns CDR1 SGHRS and CDR2 YFSETQ.

This clonotype showed up just a few times. This rearrangement joins TRBV29-1 to TRBJ1-4; D gene uncertain. CDR1 is SQVTM and CDR2 is ANQGSEA in the germline V gene. With 4 bases removed from V and 7 bases from J, the gap between germline ends came to 10 bases. CDR3 size: 12 residues. The CDR3 is CSVVGNGEKLFF. The CDR3 DNA reads TGCAGCGTTGTCGGAAATGGTGAAAAACTGTTTTTT.

J is TRBJ1-2 and V is TRBV6-1, with 9 bases that match TRBD1. This CDR3 is 15 amino acids long. V shed 2 bases and J 8 bases; nucleotides not matched to a gene: 9. Germline CDR1 is MNHNS and CDR2 is SASEGT. The CDR3 sequence is CASSEQPQTGGGYTF. The DNA of the CDR3 is TGTGCCAGCAGTGAACAACCACAAACAGGGGGCGGCTACACCTTC.